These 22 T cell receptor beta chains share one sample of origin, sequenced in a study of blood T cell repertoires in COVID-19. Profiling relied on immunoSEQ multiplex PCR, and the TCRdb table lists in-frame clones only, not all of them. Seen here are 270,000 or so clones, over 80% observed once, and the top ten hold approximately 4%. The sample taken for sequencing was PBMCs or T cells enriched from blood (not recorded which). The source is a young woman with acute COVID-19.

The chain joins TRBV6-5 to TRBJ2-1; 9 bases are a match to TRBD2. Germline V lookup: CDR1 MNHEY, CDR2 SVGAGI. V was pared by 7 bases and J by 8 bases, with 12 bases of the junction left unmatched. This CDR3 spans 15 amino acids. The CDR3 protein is CASTIIAGAGDEQFF. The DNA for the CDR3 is TGTGCCAGCACGATTATAGCGGGAGCCGGGGATGAGCAGTTCTTC.

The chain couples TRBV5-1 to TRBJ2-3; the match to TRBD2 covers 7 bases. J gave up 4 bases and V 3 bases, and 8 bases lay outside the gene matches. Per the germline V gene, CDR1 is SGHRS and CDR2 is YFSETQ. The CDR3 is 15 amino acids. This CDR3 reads CASSWGGIRPDTQYF. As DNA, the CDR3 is TGCGCCAGCAGCTGGGGAGGGATCCGCCCAGATACGCAGTATTTT.

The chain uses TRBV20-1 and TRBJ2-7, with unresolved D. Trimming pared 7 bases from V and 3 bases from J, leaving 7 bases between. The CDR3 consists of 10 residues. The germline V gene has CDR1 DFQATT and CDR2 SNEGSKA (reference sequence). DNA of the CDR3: TGCAGTGTCGGCGGCTACGAGCAGTACTTC. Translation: CSVGGYEQYF.

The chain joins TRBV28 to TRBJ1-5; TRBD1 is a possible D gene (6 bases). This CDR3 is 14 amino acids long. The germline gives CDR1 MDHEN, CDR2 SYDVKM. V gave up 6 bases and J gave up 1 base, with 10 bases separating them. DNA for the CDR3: TGTGCCAGCAGCCAACAGGGAAGCAATCAGCCCCAGCATTTT. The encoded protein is CASSQQGSNQPQHF.

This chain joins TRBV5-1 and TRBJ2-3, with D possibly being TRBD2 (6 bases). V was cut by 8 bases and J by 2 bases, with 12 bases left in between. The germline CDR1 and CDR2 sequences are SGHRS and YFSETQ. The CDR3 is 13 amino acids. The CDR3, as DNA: TGCGCCAGTAGGGCTAGCGACACAGATACGCAGTATTTT. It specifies CASRASDTDTQYF.

As DNA, the CDR3 is TGTGCCAGCATCCCACAGGGAAGTGCGAACACCGGGGAGCTGTTTTTT. Translating it yields CASIPQGSANTGELFF. The chain couples TRBV5-5 to TRBJ2-2; D possibly corresponds to TRBD1 (6 bases). Trimming shortened V by 6 bases and J by 0 bases, and 15 bases separated the two germline ends. The germline V gene encodes CDR1 SGHKS and CDR2 YYEKEE (reference sequence). The CDR3 runs 16 residues.

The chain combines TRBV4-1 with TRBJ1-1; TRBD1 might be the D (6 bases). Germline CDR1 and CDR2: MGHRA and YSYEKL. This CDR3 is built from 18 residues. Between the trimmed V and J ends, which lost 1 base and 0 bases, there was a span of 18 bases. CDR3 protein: CASSQGGQGIGMNTEAFF. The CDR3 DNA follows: TGCGCCAGCAGCCAAGGGGGGCAGGGCATAGGGATGAACACTGAAGCTTTCTTT.

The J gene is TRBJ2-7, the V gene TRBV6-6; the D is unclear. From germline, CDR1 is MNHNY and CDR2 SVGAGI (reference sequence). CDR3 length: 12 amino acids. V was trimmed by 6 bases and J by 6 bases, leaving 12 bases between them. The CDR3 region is CASSQGASEQYF. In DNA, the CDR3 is TGTGCCAGCAGCCAAGGAGCGTCCGAGCAGTACTTC.

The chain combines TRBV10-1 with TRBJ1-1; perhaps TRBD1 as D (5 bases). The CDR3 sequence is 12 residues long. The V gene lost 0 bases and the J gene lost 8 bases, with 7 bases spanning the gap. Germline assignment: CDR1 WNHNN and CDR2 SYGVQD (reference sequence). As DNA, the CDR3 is TGCGCCAGCAGTGAGTCGTCAGGGGAAGCTTTCTTT. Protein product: CASSESSGEAFF.

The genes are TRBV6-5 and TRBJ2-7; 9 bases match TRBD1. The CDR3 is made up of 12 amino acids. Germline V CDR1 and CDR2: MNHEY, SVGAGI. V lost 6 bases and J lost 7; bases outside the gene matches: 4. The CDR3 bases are TGTGCCAGCAGCCGGGACAGGGATGAGCAGTACTTC. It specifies CASSRDRDEQYF.

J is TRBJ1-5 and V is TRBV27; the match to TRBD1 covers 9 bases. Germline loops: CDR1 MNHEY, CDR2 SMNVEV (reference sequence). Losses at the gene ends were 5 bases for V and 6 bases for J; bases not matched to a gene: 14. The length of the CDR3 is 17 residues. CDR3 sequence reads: CASSKGTGWELGQPQHF. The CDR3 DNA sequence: TGTGCCAGCAGTAAAGGGACAGGGTGGGAATTAGGTCAGCCCCAGCATTTT.

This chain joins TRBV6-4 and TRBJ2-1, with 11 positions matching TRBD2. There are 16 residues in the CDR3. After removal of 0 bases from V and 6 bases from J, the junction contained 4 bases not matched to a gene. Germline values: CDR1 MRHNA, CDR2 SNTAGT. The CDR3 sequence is CASSDSTSGDINEQFF. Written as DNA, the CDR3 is TGTGCCAGCAGTGACTCGACTAGCGGGGATATCAATGAGCAGTTCTTC.

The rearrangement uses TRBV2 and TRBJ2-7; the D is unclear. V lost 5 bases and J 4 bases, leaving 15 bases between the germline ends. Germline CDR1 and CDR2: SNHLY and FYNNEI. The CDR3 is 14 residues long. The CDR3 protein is CASSLRALAYEQYF. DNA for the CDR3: TGTGCCAGCAGTCTGAGAGCATTAGCATACGAGCAGTACTTC.

CDR3: CASSLEDGYTF. In nucleotides, the CDR3 is TGTGCCAGCAGTCTTGAGGATGGCTACACCTTC. V is TRBV6-2 or TRBV6-3 and J is TRBJ1-2; D not resolved. Germline loops: CDR1 MNHEY, CDR2 SVGEGT. The CDR3 sequence is 11 residues long. Between the trimmed V and J ends, which lost 5 bases and 6 bases, there was a span of 7 bases.

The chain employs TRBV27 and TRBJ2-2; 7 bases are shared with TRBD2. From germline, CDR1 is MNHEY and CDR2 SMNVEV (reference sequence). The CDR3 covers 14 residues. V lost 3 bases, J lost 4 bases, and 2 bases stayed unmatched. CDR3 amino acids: CASSFGGSTGELFF. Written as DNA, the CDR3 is TGTGCCAGCAGTTTCGGGGGGTCCACCGGGGAGCTGTTTTTT.

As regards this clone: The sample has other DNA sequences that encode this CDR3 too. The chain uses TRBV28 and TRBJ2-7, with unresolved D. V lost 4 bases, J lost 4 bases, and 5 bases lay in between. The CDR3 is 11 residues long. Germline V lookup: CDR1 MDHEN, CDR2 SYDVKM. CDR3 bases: TGTGCCAGCAGTTCGTTATACGAGCAGTACTTC. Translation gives CASSSLYEQYF.

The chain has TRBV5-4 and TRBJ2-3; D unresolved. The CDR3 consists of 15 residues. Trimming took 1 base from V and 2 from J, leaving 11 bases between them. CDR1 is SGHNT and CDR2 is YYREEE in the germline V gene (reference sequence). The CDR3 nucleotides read TGTGCCAGCAGCTTGTATGTGCGGAACACAGATACGCAGTATTTT. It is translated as CASSLYVRNTDTQYF. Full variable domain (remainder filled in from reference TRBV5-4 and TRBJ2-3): ETGVTQSPTHLIKTRGQQVTLRCSSQSGHNTVSWYQQALGQGPQFIFQYYREEENGRGNFPPRFSGLQFPNYSSELNVNALELDDSALYLCASSLYVRNTDTQYFGPGTRLTVL.

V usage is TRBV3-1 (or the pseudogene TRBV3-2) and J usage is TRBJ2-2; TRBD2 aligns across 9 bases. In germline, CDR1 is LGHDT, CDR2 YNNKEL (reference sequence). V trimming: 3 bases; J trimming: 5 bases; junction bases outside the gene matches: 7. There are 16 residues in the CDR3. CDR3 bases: TGTGCCAGCAGCCACGGTGGGACTAGCCTAACCGGGGAGCTGTTTTTT. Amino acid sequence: CASSHGGTSLTGELFF.

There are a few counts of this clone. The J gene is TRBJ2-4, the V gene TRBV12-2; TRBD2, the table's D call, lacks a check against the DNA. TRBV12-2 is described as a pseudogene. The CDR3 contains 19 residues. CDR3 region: CASRLAITVGKGVKNIQYF. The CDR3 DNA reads TGTGCAAGTCGCTTAGCGATCACGGTGGGGAAGGGAGTCAAAAACATTCAGTACTTC.

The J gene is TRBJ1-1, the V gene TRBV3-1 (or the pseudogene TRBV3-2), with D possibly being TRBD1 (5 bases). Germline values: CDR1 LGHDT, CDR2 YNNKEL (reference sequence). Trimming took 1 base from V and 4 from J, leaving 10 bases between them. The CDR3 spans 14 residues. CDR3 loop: CASSQGGASTEAFF. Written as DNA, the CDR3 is TGTGCCAGCAGCCAAGGGGGCGCGAGCACTGAAGCTTTCTTT.

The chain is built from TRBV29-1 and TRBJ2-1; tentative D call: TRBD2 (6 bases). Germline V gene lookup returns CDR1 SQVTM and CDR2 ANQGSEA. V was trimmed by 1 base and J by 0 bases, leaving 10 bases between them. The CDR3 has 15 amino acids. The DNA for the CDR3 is TGCAGCGTTGAAGGGACCGGGAGCTCCTACAATGAGCAGTTCTTC. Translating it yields CSVEGTGSSYNEQFF.

The CDR3 DNA sequence: TGTGCCAGCAGTTTAGACTCTGAGGGGGCGTTCACCGGGGAGCTGTTTTTT. Encoded protein: CASSLDSEGAFTGELFF. The V gene is TRBV27, the J gene TRBJ2-2, with TRBD1 identical over 7 bases. CDR3 length equals 17 residues. The ends lost 2 bases at V and 4 bases at J; junction bases unmatched: 10. CDR1 is MNHEY, CDR2 SMNVEV, per germline (reference sequence).